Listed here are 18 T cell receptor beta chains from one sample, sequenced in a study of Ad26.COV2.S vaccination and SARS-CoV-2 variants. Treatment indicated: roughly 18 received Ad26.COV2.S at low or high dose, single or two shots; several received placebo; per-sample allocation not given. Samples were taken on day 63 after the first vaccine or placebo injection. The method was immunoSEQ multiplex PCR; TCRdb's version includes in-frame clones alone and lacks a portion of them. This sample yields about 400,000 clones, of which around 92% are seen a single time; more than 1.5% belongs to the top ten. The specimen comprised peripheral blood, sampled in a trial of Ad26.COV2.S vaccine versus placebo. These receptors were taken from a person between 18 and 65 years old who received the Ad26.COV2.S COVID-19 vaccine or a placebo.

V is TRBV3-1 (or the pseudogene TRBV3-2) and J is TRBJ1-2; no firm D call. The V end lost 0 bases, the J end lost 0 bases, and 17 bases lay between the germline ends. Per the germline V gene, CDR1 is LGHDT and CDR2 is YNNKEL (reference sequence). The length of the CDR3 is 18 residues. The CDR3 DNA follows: TGTGCCAGCAGCCAAGAAAGACGGGGTCCCTTGGCTAACTATGGCTACACCTTC. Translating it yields CASSQERRGPLANYGYTF.

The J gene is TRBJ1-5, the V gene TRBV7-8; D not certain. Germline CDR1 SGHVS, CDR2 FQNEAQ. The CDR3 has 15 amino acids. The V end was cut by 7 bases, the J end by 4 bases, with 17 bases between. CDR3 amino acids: CASTVKKAENQPQHF. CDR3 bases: TGTGCCAGCACCGTTAAAAAGGCAGAAAATCAGCCCCAGCATTTT.

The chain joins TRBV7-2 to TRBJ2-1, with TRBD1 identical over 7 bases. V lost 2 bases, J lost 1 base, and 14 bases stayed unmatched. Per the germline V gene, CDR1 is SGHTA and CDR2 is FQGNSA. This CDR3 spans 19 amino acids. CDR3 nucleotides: TGTGCCAGCAGCTTACGTGTTGTCTCCAGGACAGGATCCTACAATGAGCAGTTCTTC. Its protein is CASSLRVVSRTGSYNEQFF.

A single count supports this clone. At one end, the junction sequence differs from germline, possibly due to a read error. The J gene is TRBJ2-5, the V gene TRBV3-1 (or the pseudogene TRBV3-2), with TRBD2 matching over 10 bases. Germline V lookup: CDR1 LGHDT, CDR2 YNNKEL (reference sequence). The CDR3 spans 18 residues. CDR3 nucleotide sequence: TGTGCCAGCAGGCAAGAGGCTAGCGGGGGTCCTAGAGGCGAGACCCAGTACTTC. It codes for CASRQEASGGPRGETQYF.

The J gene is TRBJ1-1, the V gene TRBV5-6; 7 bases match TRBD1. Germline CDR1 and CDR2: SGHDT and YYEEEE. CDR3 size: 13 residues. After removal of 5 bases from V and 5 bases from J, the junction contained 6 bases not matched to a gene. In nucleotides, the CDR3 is TGTGCCAGCAGACGCACAGGGGATACTGAAGCTTTCTTT. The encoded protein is CASRRTGDTEAFF.

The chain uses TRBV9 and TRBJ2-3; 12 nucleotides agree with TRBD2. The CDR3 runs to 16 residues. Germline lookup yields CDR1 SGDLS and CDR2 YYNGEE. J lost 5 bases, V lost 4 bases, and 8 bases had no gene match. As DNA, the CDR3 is TGTGCCAGCAGCTCTAGCGGGGGGGCTTTGTTAGATACGCAGTATTTT. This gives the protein CASSSSGGALLDTQYF.

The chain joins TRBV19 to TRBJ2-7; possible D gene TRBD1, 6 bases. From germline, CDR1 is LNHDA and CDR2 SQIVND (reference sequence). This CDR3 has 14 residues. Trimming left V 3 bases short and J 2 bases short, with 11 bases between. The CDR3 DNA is TGTGCCAGTAGTATTACGCAGGGGCCCTACGAGCAGTACTTC. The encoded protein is CASSITQGPYEQYF.

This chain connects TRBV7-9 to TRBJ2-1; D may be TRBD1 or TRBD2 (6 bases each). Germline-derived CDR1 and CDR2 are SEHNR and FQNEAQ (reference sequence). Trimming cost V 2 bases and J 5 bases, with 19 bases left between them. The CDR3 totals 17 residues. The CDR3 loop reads CASSLRALYGGNNEQFF. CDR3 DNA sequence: TGTGCCAGCAGCTTAAGGGCCCTATACGGGGGCAACAATGAGCAGTTCTTC.

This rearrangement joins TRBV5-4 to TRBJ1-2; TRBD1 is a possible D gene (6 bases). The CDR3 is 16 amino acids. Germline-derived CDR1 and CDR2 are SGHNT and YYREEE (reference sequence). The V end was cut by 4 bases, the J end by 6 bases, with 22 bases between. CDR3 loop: CASSPFVGGIADGYTF. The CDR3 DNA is TGTGCCAGCAGCCCCTTTGTGGGGGGCATCGCTGATGGCTACACCTTC.

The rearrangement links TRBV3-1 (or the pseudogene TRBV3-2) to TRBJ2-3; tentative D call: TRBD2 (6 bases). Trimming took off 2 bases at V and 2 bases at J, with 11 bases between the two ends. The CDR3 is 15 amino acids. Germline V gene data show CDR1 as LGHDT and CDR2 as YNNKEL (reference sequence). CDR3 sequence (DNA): TGTGCCAGCAGCCAATTCGGGGGAGACACAGATACGCAGTATTTT. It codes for CASSQFGGDTDTQYF.

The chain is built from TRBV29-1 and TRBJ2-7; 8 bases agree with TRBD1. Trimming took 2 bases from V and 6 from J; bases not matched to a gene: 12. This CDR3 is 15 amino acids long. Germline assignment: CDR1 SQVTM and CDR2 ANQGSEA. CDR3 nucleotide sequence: TGCAGCGTTGAACAGGGCCAGGGGGCGAGGGGCGAGCAGTACTTC. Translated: CSVEQGQGARGEQYF.

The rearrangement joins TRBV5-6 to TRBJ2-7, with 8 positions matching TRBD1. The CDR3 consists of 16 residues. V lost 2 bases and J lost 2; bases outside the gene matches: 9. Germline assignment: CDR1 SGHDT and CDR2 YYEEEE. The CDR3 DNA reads TGTGCCAGCAGCTTACCAGGACAGGGCCTAACCTACGAGCAGTACTTC. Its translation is CASSLPGQGLTYEQYF.

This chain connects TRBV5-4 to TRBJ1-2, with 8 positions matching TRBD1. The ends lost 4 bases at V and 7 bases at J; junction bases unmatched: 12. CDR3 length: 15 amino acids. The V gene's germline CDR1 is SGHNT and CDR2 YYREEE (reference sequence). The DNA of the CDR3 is TGTGCCAGCAGCCCAGGACAGGGCCTTCGTTCTGGCTACACCTTC. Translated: CASSPGQGLRSGYTF.

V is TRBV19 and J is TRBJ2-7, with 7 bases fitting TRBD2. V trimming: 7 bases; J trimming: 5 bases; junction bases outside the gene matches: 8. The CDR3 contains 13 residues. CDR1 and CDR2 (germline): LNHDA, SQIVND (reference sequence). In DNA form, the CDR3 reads TGTGCCAGTACCCCGGGGGGAAGCCACGAGCAGTACTTC. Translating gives CASTPGGSHEQYF.

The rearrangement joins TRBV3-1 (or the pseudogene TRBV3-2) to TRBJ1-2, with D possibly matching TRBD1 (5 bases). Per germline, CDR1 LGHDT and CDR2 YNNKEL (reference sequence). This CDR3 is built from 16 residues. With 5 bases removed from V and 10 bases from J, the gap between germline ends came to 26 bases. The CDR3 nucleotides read TGTGCCAGCAGCTCAACGCCCTGCACTCAGGGACCCAACTACACCTTC. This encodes CASSSTPCTQGPNYTF.

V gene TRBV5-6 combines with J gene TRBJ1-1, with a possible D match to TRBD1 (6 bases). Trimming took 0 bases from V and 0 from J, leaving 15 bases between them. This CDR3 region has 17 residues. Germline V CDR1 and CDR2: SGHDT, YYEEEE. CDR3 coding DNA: TGTGCCAGCAGCTTGGATAGGGCAGGGGCTATGAACACTGAAGCTTTCTTT. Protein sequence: CASSLDRAGAMNTEAFF.

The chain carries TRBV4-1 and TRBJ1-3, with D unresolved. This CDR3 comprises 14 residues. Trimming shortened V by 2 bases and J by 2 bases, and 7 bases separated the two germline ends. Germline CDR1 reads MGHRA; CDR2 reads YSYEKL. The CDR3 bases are TGCGCCAGCAGCCAACCGGGAGCTGGAAACACCATATATTTT. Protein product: CASSQPGAGNTIYF.

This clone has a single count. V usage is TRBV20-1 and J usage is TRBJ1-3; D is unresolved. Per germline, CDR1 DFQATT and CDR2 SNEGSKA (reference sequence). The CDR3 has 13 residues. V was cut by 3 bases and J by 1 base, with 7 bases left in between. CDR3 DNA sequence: TGCAGTGCTAGTTGGCCATCTGGAAACACCATATATTTT. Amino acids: CSASWPSGNTIYF.